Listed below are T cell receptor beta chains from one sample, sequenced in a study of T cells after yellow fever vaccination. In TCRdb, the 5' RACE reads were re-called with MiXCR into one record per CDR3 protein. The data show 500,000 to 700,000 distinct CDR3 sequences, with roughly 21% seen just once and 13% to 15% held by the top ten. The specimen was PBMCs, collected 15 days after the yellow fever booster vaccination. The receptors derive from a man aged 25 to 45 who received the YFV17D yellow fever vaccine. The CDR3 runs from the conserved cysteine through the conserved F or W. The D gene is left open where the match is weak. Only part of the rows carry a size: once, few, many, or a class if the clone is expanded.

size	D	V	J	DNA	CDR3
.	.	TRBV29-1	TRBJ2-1	TGCAGCGTAGGGTTGTGGAGATCAGATGAGCAGTTCTTC	CSVGLWRSDEQFF
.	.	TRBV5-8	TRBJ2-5	TGTGCCAGCAGCTTTAGAGTCTCTACGAGGCCCCAGTACTTC	CASSFRVSTRPQYF
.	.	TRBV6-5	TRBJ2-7	TGTGCCAGCCGAGAGACAGGACGGAACTCCTACGAGCAGTACTTC	CASRETGRNSYEQYF
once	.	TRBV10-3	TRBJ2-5	TGTGCCAATCGCGCCCAAGAGACCCAGTACTTC	CANRAQETQYF
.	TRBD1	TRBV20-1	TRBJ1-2	TGCAGTGCTAGGGCGGACAGGGGGCTCTATGGCTACACCTTC	CSARADRGLYGYTF
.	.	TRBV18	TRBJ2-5	TGTGCCAGCTCACGGGTGCGTCCCGGTATCCAGTACTTC	CASSRVRPGIQYF
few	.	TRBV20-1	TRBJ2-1	TGCAGTGCCACCGGCTACCGTGACACTGAGCAGTTCTTC	CSATGYRDTEQFF
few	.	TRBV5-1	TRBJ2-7	TGCGCCAGCAGCTTTAATGGAGAATACGAGCAGTACTTC	CASSFNGEYEQYF
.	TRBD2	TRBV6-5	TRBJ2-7	TGTGCCAGCAACTCAGCGGGAATCTCCTACGAGCAGTACTTC	CASNSAGISYEQYF
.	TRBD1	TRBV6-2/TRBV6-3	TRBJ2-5	TGTGCCAGCACGGCAAGGGGGCGAGAGACCCAGTACTTC	CASTARGRETQYF
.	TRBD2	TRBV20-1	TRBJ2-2	TGCAGTGCCACCGGGGGGAGGCGACCGAACACCGGGGAGCTGTTTTTT	CSATGGRRPNTGELFF
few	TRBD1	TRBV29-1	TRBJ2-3	TGCAGCGTTGAAGGGACAGGAGTTTCCACAGATACGCAGTATTTT	CSVEGTGVSTDTQYF
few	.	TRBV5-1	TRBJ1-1	TGCGCCAGCAGCTTGGTCGCGAGTGGGACTGAAGCTTTCTTT	CASSLVASGTEAFF
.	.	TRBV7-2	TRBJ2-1	TGTGCCAGCAGCCCCTTCGGGAGCTACAATGAGCAGTTCTTC	CASSPFGSYNEQFF
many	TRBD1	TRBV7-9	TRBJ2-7	TGTGCCAGCAGCTTAGCCGGGACAGCCTACGAGCAGTACTTC	CASSLAGTAYEQYF
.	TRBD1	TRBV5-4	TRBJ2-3	TGTGCCAGCAGCCTCCGACAGGGGTGGACGCAGTATTTT	CASSLRQGWTQYF
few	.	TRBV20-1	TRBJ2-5	TGCAGTGCTAGTACTGGCAGACAAGAGACCCAGTACTTC	CSASTGRQETQYF
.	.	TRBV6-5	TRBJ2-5	TGTGCCAGCAGTTACTCCGGACGGGAGCAAGAGACCCAGTACTTC	CASSYSGREQETQYF
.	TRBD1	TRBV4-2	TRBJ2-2	TGTGCCAGCAGCCAGCCGGGACAGGTGGGCGGGGAGCTGTTTTTT	CASSQPGQVGGELFF
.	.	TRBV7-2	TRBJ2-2	TGTGCCAGCAGCCGTAGTCGGCCGGGAGAGGGGTCCGGGGAGCTGTTTTTT	CASSRSRPGEGSGELFF
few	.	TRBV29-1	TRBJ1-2	TGCAGCGTTGAATCTGGGGGCGGCTATGGCTACACCTTC	CSVESGGGYGYTF
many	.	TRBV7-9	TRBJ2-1	TGTGCCAGCAGCTTAGACGTGGCAAGCAATGAGCAGTTCTTC	CASSLDVASNEQFF
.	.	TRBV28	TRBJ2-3	TGTGCCAGCAGTTTCCACCGGACTAGCACAGATACGCAGTATTTT	CASSFHRTSTDTQYF
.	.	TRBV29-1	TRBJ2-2	TGCAGCGTTGAAAGTCCAGTGAGGACCGGGGAGCTGTTTTTT	CSVESPVRTGELFF
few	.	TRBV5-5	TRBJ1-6	TGTGCCAGCAGCTTGAACCCCCCCTCACCCCTCCACTTT	CASSLNPPSPLHF
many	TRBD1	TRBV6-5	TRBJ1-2	TGTGCCAGCGGGACAGCCTCCTATGGCTACACCTTC	CASGTASYGYTF
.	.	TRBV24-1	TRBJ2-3	TGTGCCACCAGTAGGTCAGGGAATACGCAGTATTTT	CATSRSGNTQYF
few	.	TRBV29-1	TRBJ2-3	TGCAGCGGATTCCCGGGGCTCGAGCAAGATACGCAGTATTTT	CSGFPGLEQDTQYF
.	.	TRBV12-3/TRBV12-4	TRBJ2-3	TGTGCCAGCACAACCGAAGGATTCACAGATACGCAGTATTTT	CASTTEGFTDTQYF
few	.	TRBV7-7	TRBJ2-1	TGTGCTAGCAGCTTAATAGAAAGCAATGAGCAGTTCTTC	CASSLIESNEQFF
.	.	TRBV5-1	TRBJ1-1	TGCGCCAGCAGCTTGGCTTTTGGGGTTGGGACTGAAGCTTTCTTT	CASSLAFGVGTEAFF
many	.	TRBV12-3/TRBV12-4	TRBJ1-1	TGTGCCAGCAGTTTAAACATTATGAACACTGAAGCTTTCTTT	CASSLNIMNTEAFF
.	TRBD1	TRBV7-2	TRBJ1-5	TGTGCCAGCAGCAAAGCGACAGGGTTTAGCAATCAGCCCCAGCATTTT	CASSKATGFSNQPQHF
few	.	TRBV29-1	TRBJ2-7	TGCAGCGTTGAAGGGGTGGCCAGCTCCTACGAGCAGTACTTC	CSVEGVASSYEQYF
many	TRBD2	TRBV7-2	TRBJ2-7	TGTGCCAGCAGCACTAGCGGGAGCTCCTACGAGCAGTACTTC	CASSTSGSSYEQYF
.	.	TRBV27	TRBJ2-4	TGTGCCAGCAGTCCGACAGTACAAAACATTCAGTACTTC	CASSPTVQNIQYF
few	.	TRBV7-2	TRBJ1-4	TGTGCCAGCAGCCCCCTCGCAGGGACGAATGAAAAACTGTTTTTT	CASSPLAGTNEKLFF
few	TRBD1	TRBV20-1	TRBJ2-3	TGCAGTGCTAGGGCCGGGACAGGGCTGAGCACAGATACGCAGTATTTT	CSARAGTGLSTDTQYF
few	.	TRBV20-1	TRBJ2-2	TGCAGTGCTAGAAGGACAGAAACTTACACCGGGGAGCTGTTTTTT	CSARRTETYTGELFF
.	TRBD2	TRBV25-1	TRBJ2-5	TGTGCCAGCCGCCGTTCTCTAGCGGGAGATTTTGAGACCCAGTACTTC	CASRRSLAGDFETQYF
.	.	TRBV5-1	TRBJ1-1	TGCGCCAGCAGCTTGGGTCAGGACAACACTGAAGCTTTCTTT	CASSLGQDNTEAFF
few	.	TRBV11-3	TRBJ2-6	TGTGCCAGCAGCCCCCCAACAGGGCCTGGGGCCAACGTCCTGACTTTC	CASSPPTGPGANVLTF
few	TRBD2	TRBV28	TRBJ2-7	TGTGCCAGCAGTTGGTCTAGCGGGGCCTACGAGCAGTACTTC	CASSWSSGAYEQYF
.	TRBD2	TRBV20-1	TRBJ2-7	TGCAGTGCTAGAGATCGGGGGACTAGCGGGGAGCAGTACTTC	CSARDRGTSGEQYF
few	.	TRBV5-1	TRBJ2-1	TGCGCCAGCAGCTTAGGGGGACCGGGGTTCTCCCGGAATGAGCAGTTCTTC	CASSLGGPGFSRNEQFF
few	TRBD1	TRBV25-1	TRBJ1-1	TGTGCCAGCAGCCAGACAGGGTTGTACACTGAAGCTTTCTTT	CASSQTGLYTEAFF
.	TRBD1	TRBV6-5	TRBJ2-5	TGTGCCAGCAGTTACAGGGGACAGGGGGGAGAGACCCAGTACTTC	CASSYRGQGGETQYF
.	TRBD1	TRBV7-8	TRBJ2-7	TGTGCCAGCAGCTTGTTAGGGACAGGGTGTTACGAGCAGTACTTC	CASSLLGTGCYEQYF
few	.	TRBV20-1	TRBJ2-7	TGCAGTGCTAGAGATCCCCACGGGGGGCTAGTATCGGGCGAGCAGTACTTC	CSARDPHGGLVSGEQYF
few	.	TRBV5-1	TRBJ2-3	TGCGCCAGCAGCCTCCTCGGAGTCGATCAGTATTTT	CASSLLGVDQYF
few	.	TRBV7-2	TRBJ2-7	TGTGCCAGCAGCTGGCAGGGGGGCCCTTCCTACGAGCAGTACTTC	CASSWQGGPSYEQYF
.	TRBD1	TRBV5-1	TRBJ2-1	TGCGCCAGCAGCCTGGGGGACAGGGGTGGAGGGAATGAGCAGTTCTTC	CASSLGDRGGGNEQFF
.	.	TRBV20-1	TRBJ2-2	TGCAGTGCTAGAGAGAGTAGCACCGGGGAGCTGTTTTTT	CSARESSTGELFF
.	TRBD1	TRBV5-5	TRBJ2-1	TGTGCCAGCAGCTCTGGGACAGGACTCTACAATGAGCAGTTCTTC	CASSSGTGLYNEQFF
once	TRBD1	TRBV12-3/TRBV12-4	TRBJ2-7	TGTGCCATCCGACAGGGCCACGAGCAGTACTTC	CAIRQGHEQYF
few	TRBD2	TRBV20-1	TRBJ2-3	TGCAGTGCTAGACAGGCTAGCGGGAACACAGATACGCAGTATTTT	CSARQASGNTDTQYF
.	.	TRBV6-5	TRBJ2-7	TGTGCCAGCAGTTACTCAGATGGATCCTCCTACGAGCAGTACTTC	CASSYSDGSSYEQYF
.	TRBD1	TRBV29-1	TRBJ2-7	TGCAGCGGGACAGGGGGGGCCTCCTACGAGCAGTACTTC	CSGTGGASYEQYF
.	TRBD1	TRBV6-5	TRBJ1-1	TGTGCCAGCAGTTACTCTGGTCTCGGGAGACAGGGAAGCACTGAAGCTTTCTTT	CASSYSGLGRQGSTEAFF
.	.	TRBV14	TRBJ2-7	TGTGCCAGCAGCCGGGCCTTTCCGTTCTACGAGCAGTACTTC	CASSRAFPFYEQYF